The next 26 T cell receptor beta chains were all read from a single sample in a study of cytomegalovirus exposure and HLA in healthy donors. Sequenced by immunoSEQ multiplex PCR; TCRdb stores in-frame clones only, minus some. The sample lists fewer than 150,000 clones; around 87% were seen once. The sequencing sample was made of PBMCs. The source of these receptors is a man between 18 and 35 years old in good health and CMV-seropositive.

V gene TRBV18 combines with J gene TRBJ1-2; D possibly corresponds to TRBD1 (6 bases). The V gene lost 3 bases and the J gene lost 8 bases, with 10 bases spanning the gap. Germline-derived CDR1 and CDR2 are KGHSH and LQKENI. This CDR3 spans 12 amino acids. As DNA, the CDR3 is TGTGCCAGCTCACCCAGGGGAGACGGCTACACCTTC. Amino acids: CASSPRGDGYTF.

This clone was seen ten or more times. This CDR3 reads CASSSRLGLRYTEQYF. Written as DNA, the CDR3 is TGTGCCAGCAGCTCCCGTCTGGGCTTGCGATATACCGAGCAGTACTTC. The chain joins TRBV7-6 to TRBJ2-7; no firm D call. V lost 4 bases to trimming and J lost 6 bases, with 22 bases between them. The CDR3 covers 16 residues. Germline loops: CDR1 SGHVS, CDR2 FNYEAQ. Using reference TRBV7-6 and TRBJ2-7 for the parts outside the CDR3, the full variable domain is GAGVSQSPRYKVTKRGQDVALRCDPISGHVSLYWYRQALGQGPEFLTYFNYEAQQDKSGLPNDRFSAERPEGSISTLTIQRTEQRDSAMYRCASSSRLGLRYTEQYFGPGTRLTVT.

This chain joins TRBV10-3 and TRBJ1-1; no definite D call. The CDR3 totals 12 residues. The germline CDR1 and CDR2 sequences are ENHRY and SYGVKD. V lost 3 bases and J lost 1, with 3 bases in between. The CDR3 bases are TGTGCCATCAGTGAACAGAACACTGAAGCTTTCTTT. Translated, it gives CAISEQNTEAFF.

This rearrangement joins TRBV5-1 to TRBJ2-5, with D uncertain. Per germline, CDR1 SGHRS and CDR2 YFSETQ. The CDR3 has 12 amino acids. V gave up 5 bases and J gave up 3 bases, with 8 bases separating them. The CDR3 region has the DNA TGCGCCAGCAGGTCCGGTAAAGAGACCCAGTACTTC. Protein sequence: CASRSGKETQYF.

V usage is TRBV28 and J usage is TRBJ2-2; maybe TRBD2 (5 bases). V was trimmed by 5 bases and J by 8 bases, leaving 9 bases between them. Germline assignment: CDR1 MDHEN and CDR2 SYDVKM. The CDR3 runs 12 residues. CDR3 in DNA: TGTGCCAGCAGTGGAGGTGTGGGGGAGCTGTTTTTT. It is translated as CASSGGVGELFF.

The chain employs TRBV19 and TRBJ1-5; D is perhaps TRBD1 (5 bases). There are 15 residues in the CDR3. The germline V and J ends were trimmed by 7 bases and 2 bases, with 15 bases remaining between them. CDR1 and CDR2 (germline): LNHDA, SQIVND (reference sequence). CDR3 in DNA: TGTGCCAGTACCCTGGGGGGGAGAGGCAATCAGCCCCAGCATTTT. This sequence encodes CASTLGGRGNQPQHF.

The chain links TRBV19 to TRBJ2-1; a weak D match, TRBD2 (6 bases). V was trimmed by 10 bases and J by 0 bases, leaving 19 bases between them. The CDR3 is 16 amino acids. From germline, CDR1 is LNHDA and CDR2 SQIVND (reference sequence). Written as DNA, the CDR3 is TGTGCCACCTCCCTGGGTCTAGCGAACTCCTACAATGAGCAGTTCTTC. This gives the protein CATSLGLANSYNEQFF. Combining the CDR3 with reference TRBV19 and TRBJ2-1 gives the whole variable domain DGGITQSPKYLFRKEGQNVTLSCEQNLNHDAMYWYRQDPGQGLRLIYYSQIVNDFQKGDIAEGYSVSREKKESFPLTVTSAQKNPTAFYLCATSLGLANSYNEQFFGPGTRLTVL.

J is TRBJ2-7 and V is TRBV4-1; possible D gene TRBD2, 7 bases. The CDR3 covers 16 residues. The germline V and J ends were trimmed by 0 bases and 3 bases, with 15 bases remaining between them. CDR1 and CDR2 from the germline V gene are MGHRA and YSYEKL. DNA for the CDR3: TGCGCCAGCAGCCAAGAAGGGGGGGCTTCGGGCTACGAGCAGTACTTC. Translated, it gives CASSQEGGASGYEQYF.

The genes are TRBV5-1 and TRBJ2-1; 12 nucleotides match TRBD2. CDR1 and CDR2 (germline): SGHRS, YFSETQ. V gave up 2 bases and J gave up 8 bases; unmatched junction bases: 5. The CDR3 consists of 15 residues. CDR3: CASSFSSGRGYEQFF. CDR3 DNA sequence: TGCGCCAGCAGCTTTTCTAGCGGGAGGGGGTATGAGCAGTTCTTC. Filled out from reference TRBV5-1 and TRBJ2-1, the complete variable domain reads KAGVTQTPRYLIKTRGQQVTLSCSPISGHRSVSWYQQTPGQGLQFLFEYFSETQRNKGNFPGRFSGRQFSNSRSEMNVSTLELGDSALYLCASSFSSGRGYEQFFGPGTRLTVL.

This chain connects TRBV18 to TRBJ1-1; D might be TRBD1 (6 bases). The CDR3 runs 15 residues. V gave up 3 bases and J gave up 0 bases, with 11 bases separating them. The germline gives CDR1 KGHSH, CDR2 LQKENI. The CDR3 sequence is CASSPRTVMNTEAFF. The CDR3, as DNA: TGTGCCAGCTCACCCCGGACAGTAATGAACACTGAAGCTTTCTTT.

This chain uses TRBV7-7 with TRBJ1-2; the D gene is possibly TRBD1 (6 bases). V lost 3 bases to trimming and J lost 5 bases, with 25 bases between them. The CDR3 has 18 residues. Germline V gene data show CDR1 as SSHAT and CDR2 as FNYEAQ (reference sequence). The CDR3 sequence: CASSFTNRVGKKLYGYTF. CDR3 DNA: TGTGCCAGCAGCTTCACCAACAGGGTTGGGAAGAAATTATATGGCTACACCTTC.

The CDR3 spells CSATTKSIQYF. The CDR3 DNA is TGCAGTGCGACTACAAAGAGCATTCAGTACTTC. The gene calls are TRBV20-1 and TRBJ2-4; possibly TRBD2 for D (5 bases). The length of the CDR3 is 11 residues. V lost 6 bases to trimming and J lost 9 bases, with 12 bases between them. Looked up from germline, CDR1 is DFQATT and CDR2 is SNEGSKA (reference sequence).

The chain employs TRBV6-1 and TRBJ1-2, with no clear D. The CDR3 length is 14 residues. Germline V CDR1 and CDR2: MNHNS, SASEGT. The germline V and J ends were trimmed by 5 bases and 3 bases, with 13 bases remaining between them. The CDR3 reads CASSWTYGDYGYTF. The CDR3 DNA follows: TGTGCCAGCAGTTGGACTTATGGAGACTATGGCTACACCTTC.

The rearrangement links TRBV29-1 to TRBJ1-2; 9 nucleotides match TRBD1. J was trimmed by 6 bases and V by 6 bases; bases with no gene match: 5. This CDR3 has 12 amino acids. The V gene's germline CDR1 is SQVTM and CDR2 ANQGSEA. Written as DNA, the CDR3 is TGCAGCGTCATGACAGGGGGTGATGGCTACACCTTC. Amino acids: CSVMTGGDGYTF.

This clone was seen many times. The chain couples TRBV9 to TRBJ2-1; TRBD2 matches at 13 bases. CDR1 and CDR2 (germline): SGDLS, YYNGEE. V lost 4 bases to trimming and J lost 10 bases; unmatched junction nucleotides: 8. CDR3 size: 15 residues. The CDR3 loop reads CASSTAGLAGSEQFF. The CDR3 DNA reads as TGTGCCAGCAGCACAGCGGGACTAGCGGGATCAGAGCAGTTCTTC.

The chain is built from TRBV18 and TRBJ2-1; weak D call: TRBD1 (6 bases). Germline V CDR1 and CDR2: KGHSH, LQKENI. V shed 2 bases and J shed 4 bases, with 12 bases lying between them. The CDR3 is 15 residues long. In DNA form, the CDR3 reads TGTGCCAGCTCACCAGGAAACAGGGTTTACAATGAGCAGTTCTTC. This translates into CASSPGNRVYNEQFF.

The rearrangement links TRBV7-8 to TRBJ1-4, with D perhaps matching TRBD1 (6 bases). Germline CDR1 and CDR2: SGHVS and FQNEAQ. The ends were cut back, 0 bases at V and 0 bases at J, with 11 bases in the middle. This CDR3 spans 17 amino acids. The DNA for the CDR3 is TGTGCCAGCAGCTTAGCTCGGGGGGGCGCAACTAATGAAAAACTGTTTTTT. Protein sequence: CASSLARGGATNEKLFF.

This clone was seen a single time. CDR3 loop: CASSLAGGDNEKLFF. The CDR3 DNA reads TGCGCCAGCAGCTTGGCAGGGGGCGATAATGAAAAACTGTTTTTT. The rearrangement joins TRBV5-1 to TRBJ1-4; 8 nucleotides match TRBD1. The J segment lost 4 bases and the V segment lost 0 bases, leaving 2 bases of the junction unmatched. Looked up from germline, CDR1 is SGHRS and CDR2 is YFSETQ. The CDR3 runs to 15 residues.

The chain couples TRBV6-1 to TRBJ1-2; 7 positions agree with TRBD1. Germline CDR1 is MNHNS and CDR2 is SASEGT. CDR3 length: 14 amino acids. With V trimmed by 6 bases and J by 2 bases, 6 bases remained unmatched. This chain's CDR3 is CASRITGVNYGYTF. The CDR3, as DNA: TGTGCCAGCAGGATTACAGGGGTAAACTATGGCTACACCTTC.

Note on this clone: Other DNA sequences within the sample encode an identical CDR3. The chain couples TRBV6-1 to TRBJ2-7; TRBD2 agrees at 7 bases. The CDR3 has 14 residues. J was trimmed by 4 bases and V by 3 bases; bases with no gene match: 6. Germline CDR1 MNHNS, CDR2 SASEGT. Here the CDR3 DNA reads TGTGCCAGCAGTGAGGATAGCGGGTCGTACGAGCAGTACTTC. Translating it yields CASSEDSGSYEQYF.

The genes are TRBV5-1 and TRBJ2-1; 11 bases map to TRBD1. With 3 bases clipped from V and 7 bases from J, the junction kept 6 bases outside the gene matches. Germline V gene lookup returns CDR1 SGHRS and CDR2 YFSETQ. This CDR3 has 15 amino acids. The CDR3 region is CASSSRDRGMNEQFF. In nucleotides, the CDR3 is TGCGCCAGCAGCTCCCGGGACAGGGGGATGAATGAGCAGTTCTTC.

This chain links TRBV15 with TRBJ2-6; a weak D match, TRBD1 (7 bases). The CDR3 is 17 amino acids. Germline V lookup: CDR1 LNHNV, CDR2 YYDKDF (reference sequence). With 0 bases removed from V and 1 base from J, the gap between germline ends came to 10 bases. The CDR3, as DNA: TGTGCCACCAGCAGAGATGCAGGGGGGTCTGGGGCCAACGTCCTGACTTTC. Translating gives CATSRDAGGSGANVLTF.

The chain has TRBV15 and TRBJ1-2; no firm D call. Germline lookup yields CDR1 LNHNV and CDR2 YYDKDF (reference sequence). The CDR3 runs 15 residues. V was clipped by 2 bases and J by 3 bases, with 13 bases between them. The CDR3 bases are TGTGCCACCAGCAGAAAGGACGGGGAGGACTATGGCTACACCTTC. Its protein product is CATSRKDGEDYGYTF.

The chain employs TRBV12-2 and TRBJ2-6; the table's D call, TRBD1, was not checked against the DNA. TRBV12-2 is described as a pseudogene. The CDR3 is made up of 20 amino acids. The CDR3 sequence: CASRLAFNRDRVSGANVLTF. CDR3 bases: TGTGCAAGTCGCTTAGCCTTCAACCGGGACAGGGTCTCTGGGGCCAACGTCCTGACTTTC.

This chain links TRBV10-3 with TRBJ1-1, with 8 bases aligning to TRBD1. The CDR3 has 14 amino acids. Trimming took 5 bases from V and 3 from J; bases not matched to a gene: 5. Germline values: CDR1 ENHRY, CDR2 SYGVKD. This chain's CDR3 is CAISLDRVHTEAFF. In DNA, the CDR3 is TGTGCCATCAGTCTGGACAGGGTTCACACTGAAGCTTTCTTT.

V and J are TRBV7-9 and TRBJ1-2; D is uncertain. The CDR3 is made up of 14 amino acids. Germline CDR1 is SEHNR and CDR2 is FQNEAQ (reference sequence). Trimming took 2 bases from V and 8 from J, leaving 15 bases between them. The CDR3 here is CASSLLGSEAGYTF. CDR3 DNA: TGTGCCAGCAGCTTACTCGGGTCAGAGGCGGGCTACACCTTC.